Reported below is one TCR beta chain. V was pared by 2 bases and J by 8 bases, with 3 bases of the junction left unmatched. The germline V gene encodes CDR1 MNHEY and CDR2 SVGAGI. The CDR3 is 14 residues long. The data belong to a study of blood T cell repertoires in COVID-19. Study details: Samples representing acute and convalescent COVID-19 were sourced from the United States, Italy and Spain. T cells, B-cell-depleted T cells, or PBMCs supplied cDNA or gDNA.

Per the study methods: Reference gene primer amplification gave nucleated cell count estimates. Sequencing used immunoSEQ multiplex PCR; TCRdb keeps in-frame clones, though not all of them. That table furnishes V, J and clone size, whereas the DNA furnished D and trimming. The data contain some 250,000 clones, about 83% of them seen just once; the ten biggest clones take up 1.9%. The rearrangement uses TRBV6-5 and TRBJ1-2, with TRBD1 matching over 12 bases. This clonotype was obtained from a man aged 30 to 39 who had recovered from COVID-19. The sequenced sample consisted of peripheral blood. CDR3 nucleotides: TGTGCCAGCAGTTACCGGGACAGGGGGCGAGGCTACACCTTC. It specifies CASSYRDRGRGYTF.